A selection of T cell receptor beta chains follows, all from one sample in a study of blood T cell repertoires in COVID-19. Assay: immunoSEQ multiplex PCR; the TCRdb copy retains only in-frame clones and omits some. The repertoire consists of 330,000 or so clones, with 80% to 95% occurring once and the leading ten covering 15% to 20%. The source material was PBMCs or T cells enriched from blood (not recorded which). These receptors were collected from a woman in her twenties or thirties who had recovered from COVID-19. The CDR3 runs from the conserved cysteine through the conserved F or W. Fields, in order: V gene, J gene, CDR3 protein.

V gene: TRBV24-1
J gene: TRBJ2-7
CDR3 protein: CATSPGSYEQYF

V gene: TRBV5-1
J gene: TRBJ1-2
CDR3 protein: CASSLSRNYGYTF

V gene: TRBV4-2
J gene: TRBJ1-5
CDR3 protein: CASSQGTGKNQPQHF

V gene: TRBV6-5
J gene: TRBJ2-4
CDR3 protein: CATRLAGVSNIQYF

V gene: TRBV11-2
J gene: TRBJ2-7
CDR3 protein: CASSPLRGIPYEQYF

V gene: TRBV11-1
J gene: TRBJ2-1
CDR3 protein: CASRATVEQFF

V gene: TRBV5-1
J gene: TRBJ2-2
CDR3 protein: CASSSYAGGSGELFF

V gene: TRBV6-5
J gene: TRBJ1-1
CDR3 protein: CASSPDGGNTEAFF

V gene: TRBV5-1
J gene: TRBJ2-3
CDR3 protein: CASSLLRGTDTQYF

V gene: TRBV2
J gene: TRBJ1-1
CDR3 protein: CASRGQSNTEAFF

V gene: TRBV6-6
J gene: TRBJ1-4
CDR3 protein: CASSLQGREKLFF

V gene: TRBV6-2/TRBV6-3
J gene: TRBJ1-6
CDR3 protein: CASSYVLSSPLHF

V gene: TRBV14
J gene: TRBJ2-1
CDR3 protein: CASSQDRDRSSYNEQFF

V gene: TRBV4-1
J gene: TRBJ1-2
CDR3 protein: CASSQDVSGNYGYTF

V gene: TRBV6-6
J gene: TRBJ2-1
CDR3 protein: CASSFTPGGNEQFF

V gene: TRBV6-5
J gene: TRBJ2-1
CDR3 protein: CASVLAGYNEQFF

V gene: TRBV6-4
J gene: TRBJ1-5
CDR3 protein: CASSPFFSNQPQHF

V gene: TRBV27
J gene: TRBJ2-3
CDR3 protein: CASSLLGGRNTQYF

V gene: TRBV12-3/TRBV12-4
J gene: TRBJ1-5
CDR3 protein: CASSLSENQPQHF